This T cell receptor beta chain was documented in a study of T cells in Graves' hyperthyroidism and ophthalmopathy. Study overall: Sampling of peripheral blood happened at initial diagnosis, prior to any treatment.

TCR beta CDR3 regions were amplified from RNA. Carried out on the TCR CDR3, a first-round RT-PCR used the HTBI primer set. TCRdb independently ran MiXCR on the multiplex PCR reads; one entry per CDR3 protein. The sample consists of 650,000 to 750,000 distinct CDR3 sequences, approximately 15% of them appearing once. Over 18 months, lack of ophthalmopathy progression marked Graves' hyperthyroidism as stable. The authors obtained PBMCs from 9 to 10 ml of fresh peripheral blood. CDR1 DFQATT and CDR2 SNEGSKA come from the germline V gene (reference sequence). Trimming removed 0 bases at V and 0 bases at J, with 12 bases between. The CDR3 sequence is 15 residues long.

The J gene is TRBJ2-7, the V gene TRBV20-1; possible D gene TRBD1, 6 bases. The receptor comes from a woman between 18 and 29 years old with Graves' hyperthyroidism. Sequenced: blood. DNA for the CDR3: TGCAGTGCTAGAGATGGGACACAGAGCTCCTACGAGCAGTACTTC. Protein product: CSARDGTQSSYEQYF.